The clone carrying this TCR beta chain came up many times. CDR3 size: 12 residues. V dropped 8 bases and J dropped 16 bases, with 21 bases sitting between them. CDR1 is KGHSH, CDR2 LQKENI, per germline. The data derive from a study of CD8 T cells in ankylosing spondylitis. In making TCR beta libraries, quantitative 5'-RACE with molecular barcodes was used. MiXCR, run by TCRdb on the 5' RACE reads, gives a single entry per CDR3 protein. Of 150,000 or so distinct CDR3 sequences listed, about 32% are singletons. Input material: synovial fluid, either unsorted or a sorted T cell fraction (not recorded which). The V and J genes are TRBV18 and TRBJ1-3, with D tentatively TRBD1 (5 bases). The sequence was collected from a male donor with ankylosing spondylitis. The CDR3 sequence is CASTGTSERRYF. CDR3 DNA: TGTGCCAGCACCGGGACGTCTGAAAGGCGGTATTTT.